Listed below are T cell receptor beta chains from one sample, sequenced in a study of beta chain features in type 1 diabetes. Sequencing was performed with immunoSEQ multiplex PCR; in TCRdb, only in-frame clones are kept and a portion is missing. The table shows 200,000 to 250,000 clones, with roughly a tenth occurring only once. Sequencing was carried out using central memory CD4+ T cells from blood. Receptors were obtained from a man aged 18-30 years in good health. Both conserved end residues are part of each CDR3. A D gene is named only where the DNA matches it firmly. Where a row states a size, it is once, few, many or the class of an expanded clone; other rows omit it.

j_call: TRBJ1-5
v_call: TRBV28
clone_size: .
d_call: TRBD1
cdr3_length: 13
cdr3_nt: TGTGCCAGCAGTCTTAACAGGGGTCAGCCCCAGCATTTT
cdr3_aa: CASSLNRGQPQHF

j_call: TRBJ2-1
v_call: TRBV30
clone_size: .
d_call: .
cdr3_length: 11
cdr3_nt: TGTGCCTGGAGCGGGGTGAATGAGCAGTTCTTC
cdr3_aa: CAWSGVNEQFF

j_call: TRBJ2-7
v_call: TRBV30
clone_size: .
d_call: TRBD2
cdr3_length: 13
cdr3_nt: TGTGCCTGGAAGATAGCGGGCGCCTACGAGCAGTACTTC
cdr3_aa: CAWKIAGAYEQYF

j_call: TRBJ1-5
v_call: TRBV2
clone_size: .
d_call: .
cdr3_length: 14
cdr3_nt: TGTGCCAGCAGTGAACGACAGTTCAATCAGCCCCAGCATTTT
cdr3_aa: CASSERQFNQPQHF

j_call: TRBJ1-1
v_call: TRBV30
clone_size: few
d_call: TRBD1
cdr3_length: 15
cdr3_nt: TGTGCCTGGAGTGTACATCGGACAGGGTACACTGAAGCTTTCTTT
cdr3_aa: CAWSVHRTGYTEAFF

j_call: TRBJ1-5
v_call: TRBV29-1
clone_size: .
d_call: TRBD1
cdr3_length: 13
cdr3_nt: TGCAGCGTCGGGACAGGGGTCCATCAGCCCCAGCATTTT
cdr3_aa: CSVGTGVHQPQHF

j_call: TRBJ2-3
v_call: TRBV29-1
clone_size: .
d_call: TRBD2
cdr3_length: 14
cdr3_nt: TGCAGCGCCCTGGGGGGGAGAGGGGCAGATACGCAGTATTTT
cdr3_aa: CSALGGRGADTQYF

j_call: TRBJ2-1
v_call: TRBV28
clone_size: few
d_call: TRBD2
cdr3_length: 16
cdr3_nt: TGTGCCAGCACCCCGACCGGGACTAGCGGGAAGAATGAGCAGTTCTTC
cdr3_aa: CASTPTGTSGKNEQFF

j_call: TRBJ1-1
v_call: TRBV29-1
clone_size: .
d_call: TRBD1
cdr3_length: 13
cdr3_nt: TGCAGCGTTGGGGGACAGATGAACACTGAAGCTTTCTTT
cdr3_aa: CSVGGQMNTEAFF

j_call: TRBJ1-2
v_call: TRBV25-1
clone_size: .
d_call: .
cdr3_length: 15
cdr3_nt: TGTGCCAGCAGTGAATTCGTAGGGGCATCGGCTGGCTACACCTTC
cdr3_aa: CASSEFVGASAGYTF

j_call: TRBJ2-7
v_call: TRBV19
clone_size: few
d_call: .
cdr3_length: 15
cdr3_nt: TGTGCCAGTAGTATAGGATCGGCACTTGACTACGAGCAGTACTTC
cdr3_aa: CASSIGSALDYEQYF

j_call: TRBJ2-7
v_call: TRBV25-1
clone_size: .
d_call: .
cdr3_length: 13
cdr3_nt: TGTGCCAGCAGTCTCGGGCCCCAAGGCAAGCAGTACTTC
cdr3_aa: CASSLGPQGKQYF

j_call: TRBJ2-2
v_call: TRBV19
clone_size: few
d_call: .
cdr3_length: 14
cdr3_nt: TGTGCCAGTAGTGGCAGGGTGGGGACCGGGGAGCTGTTTTTT
cdr3_aa: CASSGRVGTGELFF

j_call: TRBJ2-1
v_call: TRBV10-1
clone_size: .
d_call: .
cdr3_length: 13
cdr3_nt: TGCGCCAGCACTCCCAGCTCCTACAATGAGCAGTTCTTC
cdr3_aa: CASTPSSYNEQFF

j_call: TRBJ2-7
v_call: TRBV6-5
clone_size: few
d_call: .
cdr3_length: 14
cdr3_nt: TGTGCCAGCAGGAGAGGGCCAACATCCTACGAGCAGTACTTC
cdr3_aa: CASRRGPTSYEQYF

j_call: TRBJ1-1
v_call: TRBV5-4
clone_size: few
d_call: .
cdr3_length: 11
cdr3_nt: TGTGCCAGCAGCGCAGGATTTGAAGCTTTCTTT
cdr3_aa: CASSAGFEAFF

j_call: TRBJ2-1
v_call: TRBV7-2
clone_size: many
d_call: TRBD2
cdr3_length: 13
cdr3_nt: TGTGCCCAGCGGGAGAGCTCCTACAATGAGCAGTTCTTC
cdr3_aa: CAQRESSYNEQFF

j_call: TRBJ2-2
v_call: TRBV5-3
clone_size: few
d_call: .
cdr3_length: 16
cdr3_nt: TGTGCCAGAAGCTTATCGGGACATACGAACACCGGGGAGCTGTTTTTT
cdr3_aa: CARSLSGHTNTGELFF

j_call: TRBJ2-7
v_call: TRBV18
clone_size: .
d_call: TRBD2
cdr3_length: 16
cdr3_nt: TGTGCCAGCTCACCCCAGACTAGCGGGAGCTCCTACGAGCAGTACTTC
cdr3_aa: CASSPQTSGSSYEQYF

j_call: TRBJ2-1
v_call: TRBV7-3
clone_size: .
d_call: .
cdr3_length: 11
cdr3_nt: TGTGCCAGCAGCCTAAACAATGAGCAGTTCTTC
cdr3_aa: CASSLNNEQFF

j_call: TRBJ2-3
v_call: TRBV9
clone_size: few
d_call: .
cdr3_length: 14
cdr3_nt: TGTGCCAGCAGCGCCAACATGGGTACAGATACGCAGTATTTT
cdr3_aa: CASSANMGTDTQYF

j_call: TRBJ2-7
v_call: TRBV5-5
clone_size: few
d_call: TRBD2
cdr3_length: 15
cdr3_nt: TGTGCCAGCAGCTTGGACCTAGGCGGGAGCTACGAGCAGTACTTC
cdr3_aa: CASSLDLGGSYEQYF

j_call: TRBJ1-2
v_call: TRBV18
clone_size: .
d_call: TRBD1
cdr3_length: 13
cdr3_nt: TGTGCCAGCTCTCCGACAGGGGAGTATGGCTACACCTTC
cdr3_aa: CASSPTGEYGYTF

j_call: TRBJ2-7
v_call: TRBV7-2
clone_size: few
d_call: TRBD1
cdr3_length: 12
cdr3_nt: TGTGCCACCAGGACAGGGCGCTACGAGCAGTACTTC
cdr3_aa: CATRTGRYEQYF

j_call: TRBJ2-7
v_call: TRBV5-8
clone_size: .
d_call: TRBD1
cdr3_length: 12
cdr3_nt: TGTGCCAGCAGCTTGGCGACAGGGCGTTTGTACTTC
cdr3_aa: CASSLATGRLYF

j_call: TRBJ2-5
v_call: TRBV18
clone_size: .
d_call: .
cdr3_length: 15
cdr3_nt: TGTGCCAGCTCACGCGGTTTTAGGATTCGGGAGACCCAGTACTTC
cdr3_aa: CASSRGFRIRETQYF

j_call: TRBJ2-2
v_call: TRBV4-1
clone_size: few
d_call: TRBD2
cdr3_length: 16
cdr3_nt: TGCGCCAGCTCTCCTAGCGGGAGGGCCCGCACCGGGGAGCTGTTTTTT
cdr3_aa: CASSPSGRARTGELFF

j_call: TRBJ2-5
v_call: TRBV4-2
clone_size: few
d_call: TRBD1
cdr3_length: 14
cdr3_nt: TGTGCCAGCAGCTTAGACAGGGTCGGAGAGACCCAGTACTTC
cdr3_aa: CASSLDRVGETQYF

j_call: TRBJ1-2
v_call: TRBV28
clone_size: few
d_call: TRBD1
cdr3_length: 12
cdr3_nt: TGTGCCAGCAGTTTAAGGGGGCGCGGCTACACCTTC
cdr3_aa: CASSLRGRGYTF

j_call: TRBJ2-1
v_call: TRBV18
clone_size: few
d_call: .
cdr3_length: 16
cdr3_nt: TGTGCCAGCTCACCTGACAGGCCAGGGTCCTACAATGAGCAGTTCTTC
cdr3_aa: CASSPDRPGSYNEQFF

j_call: TRBJ1-3
v_call: TRBV15
clone_size: .
d_call: .
cdr3_length: 17
cdr3_nt: TGTGCCACCAGCAGAGATCAAGGCAGGGTCTATGGAAACACCATATATTTT
cdr3_aa: CATSRDQGRVYGNTIYF

j_call: TRBJ2-6
v_call: TRBV19
clone_size: .
d_call: .
cdr3_length: 16
cdr3_nt: TGTGCCAGTAGTATAGGTCGGGCTACTGGGGCCAACGTCCTGACTTTC
cdr3_aa: CASSIGRATGANVLTF

j_call: TRBJ1-1
v_call: TRBV4-3
clone_size: few
d_call: TRBD1
cdr3_length: 13
cdr3_nt: TGCGCCAGCAGCCCCGGGACAGGGTTTGGAGCTTTCTTT
cdr3_aa: CASSPGTGFGAFF

j_call: TRBJ2-1
v_call: TRBV11-2
clone_size: few
d_call: .
cdr3_length: 13
cdr3_nt: TGTGCCAGCAGCTTAGAGCGGGGTCCTGAGCAGTTCTTC
cdr3_aa: CASSLERGPEQFF

j_call: TRBJ2-2
v_call: TRBV10-3
clone_size: many
d_call: TRBD1
cdr3_length: 14
cdr3_nt: TGTGCCATCAGTCAAGACAGGGATACCGGGGAGCTGTTTTTT
cdr3_aa: CAISQDRDTGELFF

j_call: TRBJ2-3
v_call: TRBV4-1
clone_size: .
d_call: .
cdr3_length: 15
cdr3_nt: TGCGCCAGCAGCCGCCTTAGCGTTGAAGCAGATACGCAGTATTTT
cdr3_aa: CASSRLSVEADTQYF

j_call: TRBJ1-1
v_call: TRBV28
clone_size: .
d_call: .
cdr3_length: 11
cdr3_nt: TGTGCCAGCAGTAACCCTCGAGAAGCTTTCTTT
cdr3_aa: CASSNPREAFF

j_call: TRBJ2-1
v_call: TRBV5-4
clone_size: many
d_call: .
cdr3_length: 12
cdr3_nt: TGTGCCAGCAGTTCTCAGGGCCTCGAGCAGTTCTTC
cdr3_aa: CASSSQGLEQFF

j_call: TRBJ2-1
v_call: TRBV7-9
clone_size: many
d_call: .
cdr3_length: 14
cdr3_nt: TGTGCCAGCAGCTTCGACGGCCGGTACAATGAGCAGTTCTTC
cdr3_aa: CASSFDGRYNEQFF

j_call: TRBJ2-1
v_call: TRBV5-1
clone_size: few
d_call: TRBD2
cdr3_length: 14
cdr3_nt: TGCGCCAGCAGCTTGGGGACTAGCGGGCAAGGGCTGTTCTTC
cdr3_aa: CASSLGTSGQGLFF

j_call: TRBJ2-1
v_call: TRBV5-1
clone_size: few
d_call: .
cdr3_length: 11
cdr3_nt: TGCGCCAGCAGCGTTGACAGCGAGCAGTTCTTC
cdr3_aa: CASSVDSEQFF

j_call: TRBJ2-1
v_call: TRBV25-1
clone_size: many
d_call: TRBD2
cdr3_length: 16
cdr3_nt: TGTGCCAGCAGTGGGGGAGCGGGAGGGCCCGACAATGAGCAGTTCTTC
cdr3_aa: CASSGGAGGPDNEQFF

j_call: TRBJ2-1
v_call: TRBV5-6
clone_size: few
d_call: .
cdr3_length: 17
cdr3_nt: TGTGCCAGCAGCTCCTGGTTCGGCCCGGGCTCCTACAATGAGCAGTTCTTC
cdr3_aa: CASSSWFGPGSYNEQFF

j_call: TRBJ2-1
v_call: TRBV13
clone_size: .
d_call: TRBD2
cdr3_length: 15
cdr3_nt: TGTGCCAGCAGCTTGGTACTAGCGGGAGCCGGTGAGCAGTTCTTC
cdr3_aa: CASSLVLAGAGEQFF

j_call: TRBJ1-1
v_call: TRBV7-9
clone_size: few
d_call: .
cdr3_length: 15
cdr3_nt: TGTGCCAGCAGCTTAGCTCCAGGGGTGGACACTGAAGCTTTCTTT
cdr3_aa: CASSLAPGVDTEAFF

j_call: TRBJ2-6
v_call: TRBV2
clone_size: many
d_call: TRBD1
cdr3_length: 16
cdr3_nt: TGTGCCACCATAGGGACAGATCCTTCTGGGGCCAACGTCCTGACTTTC
cdr3_aa: CATIGTDPSGANVLTF

j_call: TRBJ2-1
v_call: TRBV2
clone_size: .
d_call: TRBD2
cdr3_length: 15
cdr3_nt: TGTGCCAGCAGTTCGACTAGCGGGATAACGGGTGAGCAGTTCTTC
cdr3_aa: CASSSTSGITGEQFF

j_call: TRBJ2-3
v_call: TRBV7-6
clone_size: few
d_call: TRBD1
cdr3_length: 15
cdr3_nt: TGTGCCAGCAGTCTTCAGGGGGCGAGCACAGATACGCAGTATTTT
cdr3_aa: CASSLQGASTDTQYF

j_call: TRBJ1-2
v_call: TRBV30
clone_size: .
d_call: .
cdr3_length: 11
cdr3_nt: TGTGCCTGGAATGACAGAGAGGGCTACACCTTC
cdr3_aa: CAWNDREGYTF